This passage covers 10 T cell receptor beta chains from one sample sequenced in a study of naive and memory T cell subsets. An equimolar mix of two oligonucleotides served as the beta constant-region primer for TRBC1 and TRBC2. Nested alpha and beta constant-region primers with the SP2 primer drove four PCR rounds on ligated cDNA. MiXCR, applied by TCRdb to the UMI-ligation and nested PCR reads, yields one record per CDR3 protein. The profile shows approximately 80,000 distinct CDR3 sequences, 9% of them singletons. Sequencing was performed on naive CD8+ T cells from blood. The receptors here all came from a human donor in good health.

This CDR3 is CAWSEHSNQPQHF. In nucleotides, the CDR3 is TGTGCCTGGAGTGAACATAGCAATCAGCCCCAGCATTTT. This chain links TRBV30 with TRBJ1-5; D is uncertain. Germline V CDR1 and CDR2: GTSNPN, SVGIG (reference sequence). V gave up 1 base and J gave up 0 bases, with 4 bases separating them. This CDR3 is built from 13 residues.

The chain employs TRBV29-1 and TRBJ2-7, with TRBD1 matching 11 bases. The V segment lost 4 bases and the J segment 3 bases; nucleotides outside the gene matches: 2. Germline loops: CDR1 SQVTM, CDR2 ANQGSEA. The CDR3 totals 13 residues. CDR3 residues: CSVGDRGIYEQYF. For the CDR3, the DNA is TGCAGCGTTGGGGACAGGGGGATCTACGAGCAGTACTTC.

Many counts were recorded for this clonotype. This chain connects TRBV27 to TRBJ1-1; 8 positions match TRBD1. The CDR3 extends over 15 amino acids. CDR1 is MNHEY, CDR2 SMNVEV, per germline (reference sequence). V trimming: 2 bases; J trimming: 5 bases; junction bases outside the gene matches: 7. The DNA of the CDR3 is TGTGCCAGCAGTTTAGACGGACAGGGTATTACTGAAGCTTTCTTT. It yields the protein CASSLDGQGITEAFF.

This clonotype appeared many times. V gene TRBV6-6 combines with J gene TRBJ1-1; D remains unclear. V was shortened by 7 bases and J by 1 base, with 7 bases between the two germline ends. The germline gives CDR1 MNHNY, CDR2 SVGAGI (reference sequence). The CDR3 is 12 residues long. This CDR3 reads CASNTGNTEAFF. The CDR3 DNA reads TGTGCCAGCAATACCGGGAACACTGAAGCTTTCTTT.

This clonotype was seen ten or more times. V gene TRBV29-1 combines with J gene TRBJ2-7; 7 bases are shared with TRBD2. Trimming removed 7 bases from V and 0 bases from J; junction bases left unmatched: 6. The CDR3 length is 13 residues. Germline CDR1 and CDR2: SQVTM and ANQGSEA. CDR3 DNA: TGCAGCGCCCGGGCTAGCGGCTCCTACGAGCAGTACTTC. This sequence encodes CSARASGSYEQYF.

This clonotype has just a few counts. The chain joins TRBV7-9 to TRBJ2-1; 15 bases align to TRBD2. The trim removed 1 base at V and 7 bases at J, leaving 5 bases unmatched. Germline V gene lookup returns CDR1 SEHNR and CDR2 FQNEAQ (reference sequence). The CDR3 spans 17 residues. The CDR3 sequence is CASSLGGLAGGPNEQFF. For the CDR3, the DNA is TGTGCCAGCAGCTTAGGAGGACTAGCGGGAGGGCCAAATGAGCAGTTCTTC.

The chain employs TRBV12-3 or TRBV12-4 and TRBJ2-7, with D unresolved. The V gene lost 7 bases and the J gene lost 2 bases, with 15 bases spanning the gap. The CDR3 covers 14 residues. CDR3 in amino acids: CASTITGKPYEQYF. The DNA of the CDR3 is TGTGCCAGCACGATCACCGGCAAACCCTACGAGCAGTACTTC.

This clonotype has at least ten counts. CDR3 DNA sequence: TGCAGTGCTAGAGATACGTGGTCCAGTAGCTCCTACAATGAGCAGTTCTTC. Translation gives CSARDTWSSSSYNEQFF. The V and J genes are TRBV20-1 and TRBJ2-1; no firm D call. CDR1 is DFQATT and CDR2 is SNEGSKA in the germline V gene (reference sequence). V dropped 0 bases and J dropped 0 bases, with 15 bases sitting between them. CDR3 length: 17 amino acids.

The rearrangement uses TRBV10-3 and TRBJ2-7; D call uncertain. Germline-derived CDR1 and CDR2 are ENHRY and SYGVKD. Trimming pared 4 bases from V and 3 bases from J, leaving 10 bases between. The CDR3 has 13 amino acids. CDR3 DNA: TGTGCCATCAGTGTTCTTGGTATCTACGAGCAGTACTTC. Translating gives CAISVLGIYEQYF.

This clonotype appeared a few times. This chain connects TRBV4-1 to TRBJ1-1, with 7 bases identical to TRBD1. Trimming removed 7 bases from V and 0 bases from J; junction bases left unmatched: 8. From germline, CDR1 is MGHRA and CDR2 YSYEKL. This CDR3 is 15 amino acids long. CDR3 sequence reads: CASTNRGLMNTEAFF. The CDR3 region has the DNA TGCGCCAGCACCAACAGGGGACTTATGAACACTGAAGCTTTCTTT.